One sample yielded the 15 T cell receptor beta chains listed below, sequenced in a study of blood T cells in healthy people across ages. A J-beta primer mix and a sample-barcoded 5' primer were used in a second PCR of roughly 7 to 12 cycles. TCRdb processed the 5' RACE reads anew with MiXCR; each CDR3 protein has one entry. This sample has 1.5 million to 1.9 million distinct CDR3 sequences; around 40% occur once, and the top ten carry just over 4%. Sample: blood. These receptors were taken from a woman aged 18-30 years in good health.

Concerning this clonotype itself: The junction shows a germline mismatch at one end, possibly a read error. The chain uses TRBV7-9 and TRBJ1-1, with 7 bases matching TRBD1. This CDR3 has 15 residues. CDR1 SEHNR and CDR2 FQNEAQ come from the germline V gene (reference sequence). The CDR3 is CASRIEQGSNTGAFF. CDR3 nucleotide sequence: TGTGCCAGCAGAATAGAACAGGGGTCGAACACTGGAGCTTTCTTT.

On this clonotype: A much larger clone lies one base from this, so it may be a read error. The rearrangement links TRBV5-1 to TRBJ1-6; no reliable D call. The ends were cut back, 0 bases at V and 9 bases at J, with 10 bases in the middle. Germline V gives CDR1 SGHRS, CDR2 YFSETQ. CDR3 length: 14 amino acids. The CDR3 sequence is CASSLVGGSSPLHF. The CDR3 DNA sequence: TGCGCCAGCAGCTTGGTCGGCGGGAGTTCACCCCTCCACTTT.

V is TRBV12-3 or TRBV12-4 and J is TRBJ2-2; D ambiguous. This CDR3 comprises 15 residues. The V end was cut by 2 bases, the J end by 5 bases, with 12 bases between. CDR3 DNA sequence: TGTGCCAGCAGTTTACGGCAACGGATGACCGGGGAGCTGTTTTTT. Amino acid sequence: CASSLRQRMTGELFF.

This rearrangement joins TRBV12-3 or TRBV12-4 to TRBJ1-1; TRBD1 matches 9 bases. The CDR3 is 14 residues long. V lost 6 bases to trimming and J lost 3 bases; unmatched junction nucleotides: 5. CDR3 sequence: CASRGTGTYTEAFF. The CDR3 nucleotides are TGTGCCAGCAGAGGGACAGGGACCTACACTGAAGCTTTCTTT.

The V and J genes are TRBV7-9 and TRBJ1-2; D remains ambiguous. The V end lost 5 bases, the J end lost 7 bases, and 11 bases lay between the germline ends. Germline V gene data show CDR1 as SEHNR and CDR2 as FQNEAQ (reference sequence). The CDR3 has 12 amino acids. The CDR3 DNA reads as TGTGCCAGCAGCCCCGGAAGTTTTGGCTACACCTTC. Its translation is CASSPGSFGYTF. Looking up the rest from reference TRBV7-9 and TRBJ1-2 gives the full variable domain: DTGVSQNPRHKITKRGQNVTFRCDPISEHNRLYWYRQTLGQGPEFLTYFQNEAQLEKSRLLSDRFSAERPKGSFSTLEIQRTEQGDSAMYLCASSPGSFGYTFGSGTRLTVV.

V usage is TRBV6-5 and J usage is TRBJ1-2; 9 bases fit TRBD1. This CDR3 has 15 amino acids. Germline values: CDR1 MNHEY, CDR2 SVGAGI. Losses at the gene ends were 6 bases for V and 2 bases for J; bases not matched to a gene: 7. The CDR3 DNA reads TGTGCCAGCAGGGACTCGGGACAGGGCAACTATGGCTACACCTTC. Translation: CASRDSGQGNYGYTF.

A word on this clonotype: A single base separates this from a much larger clone, so it may be a read error. This chain uses TRBV29-1 with TRBJ1-2; TRBD1 aligns across 7 bases. Germline V CDR1 and CDR2: SQVTM, ANQGSEA. The CDR3 runs 13 residues. The CDR3, as DNA: TGCAGCGTTGGACAGGGACCCCCCTATGGCTACATCTTC. Translating gives CSVGQGPPYGYIF.

J is TRBJ2-5 and V is TRBV27; 8 bases line up with TRBD2. This CDR3 has 15 residues. V was pared by 4 bases and J by 5 bases, with 9 bases of the junction left unmatched. Per germline, CDR1 MNHEY and CDR2 SMNVEV (reference sequence). In nucleotides, the CDR3 is TGTGCCAGCAGTTATACGGGGGGGGTATTGGAGACCCAGTACTTC. Amino acid sequence: CASSYTGGVLETQYF.

The V call is TRBV3-1, the J call TRBJ2-3; 7 bases are shared with TRBD2. Germline lookup yields CDR1 LGHDT and CDR2 YNNKEL (reference sequence). J was trimmed by 4 bases and V by 4 bases; bases with no gene match: 5. The CDR3 contains 14 residues. The CDR3 sequence: CASSRAGEADTQYF. Written as DNA, the CDR3 is TGTGCCAGCAGCCGGGCGGGAGAGGCAGATACGCAGTATTTT.

The rearrangement links TRBV5-6 to TRBJ1-4; D is uncertain. The CDR3 loop spans 12 amino acids. The germline V and J ends were trimmed by 0 bases and 6 bases, with 3 bases remaining between them. The germline gives CDR1 SGHDT, CDR2 YYEEEE. CDR3 DNA: TGTGCCAGCAGCTTGGACCATGAAAAACTGTTTTTT. Its protein is CASSLDHEKLFF.

This clonotype was found a few times. This chain links TRBV11-2 with TRBJ1-2; D unresolved. The CDR3 length is 12 residues. Germline-derived CDR1 and CDR2 are SGHAT and FQNNGV. V dropped 3 bases and J dropped 8 bases, with 10 bases sitting between them. The CDR3 DNA reads TGTGCCAGCAGCTTCTGGGAACAGGGCTACACCTTC. Its translation: CASSFWEQGYTF.

This clonotype has more than one count but fewer than ten. Written as DNA, the CDR3 is TGCGCCAGCAGCCAGCAGCGGACAGCCGGATTCGAAAAACTGTTTTTT. Its translation is CASSQQRTAGFEKLFF. This rearrangement joins TRBV4-3 to TRBJ1-4; TRBD1 might be the D (6 bases). Germline V gene data show CDR1 as LGHNA and CDR2 as YSLEER. V lost 3 bases, J lost 8 bases, and 19 bases lay in between. This CDR3 region has 16 residues.

J is TRBJ1-1 and V is TRBV10-2; the D is unclear. Trimming cost V 0 bases and J 10 bases, with 15 bases left between them. This CDR3 has 14 residues. Germline assignment: CDR1 WSHSY and CDR2 SAAADI. Here the CDR3 reads CASSESISLRIAFF. The CDR3 DNA reads TGCGCCAGCAGTGAGTCTATCAGTTTAAGGATAGCTTTCTTT.

This clonotype turned up a few times. V gene TRBV28 combines with J gene TRBJ2-1; 8 bases are shared with TRBD2. The CDR3 length is 14 residues. CDR1 is MDHEN and CDR2 is SYDVKM in the germline V gene. V lost 5 bases to trimming and J lost 8 bases; unmatched junction nucleotides: 8. The CDR3 region is CASSRGGPVHEQFF. The CDR3 DNA reads TGTGCCAGCAGTCGGGGGGGGCCGGTGCATGAGCAGTTCTTC.

This chain uses TRBV11-2 with TRBJ2-1; D is unclear. This CDR3 contains 15 residues. Germline CDR1 reads SGHAT; CDR2 reads FQNNGV. The V and J ends lost 2 bases and 5 bases respectively, with 13 bases between them. The CDR3 sequence is CASSLLGSPHNEQFF. The CDR3 DNA reads TGTGCCAGCAGCTTACTCGGTAGCCCCCACAATGAGCAGTTCTTC.